Each of the 6 T cell receptor beta chains below was sequenced from the same sample in a study of spatial heterogeneity in lung cancer. TCRdb re-called the 5' RACE reads through MiXCR, storing one row per CDR3 protein. In the table there are over 5,500 distinct CDR3 sequences, around 5% of which are singletons. Time point described: sample taken at primary tumor resection. The authors sequenced whole RNA from tumor, nontumor lung or frozen PBMC without sorting. The sequencing here drew on normal lung tissue next to the tumor, taken at surgery. The receptors originated from a female donor with early-stage non-small cell lung cancer.

This clonotype was seen many times. In a library made to pick up alpha chains, this beta chain is a stray read with a size that means little. The chain joins TRBV10-1 to TRBJ2-7; the D is unclear. The CDR3 is 12 residues long. Trimming left V 3 bases short and J 5 bases short, with 8 bases between. Per germline, CDR1 WNHNN and CDR2 SYGVQD (reference sequence). In DNA, the CDR3 is TGCGCCAGCAGTGATGTGGGCGACGAGCAGTACTTC. Amino acid sequence: CASSDVGDEQYF.

This clonotype was seen many times. The library was built for alpha chains, so this beta chain is an off-target read and its size means little. This sequence joins TRBV20-1 and TRBJ2-7; a weak D match, TRBD1 (7 bases). This CDR3 comprises 13 residues. Germline V gene data show CDR1 as DFQATT and CDR2 as SNEGSKA (reference sequence). V lost 5 bases, J lost 4 bases, and 15 bases lay in between. The CDR3 loop is CSASDRAGYEQYF. In DNA, the CDR3 is TGCAGTGCTTCTGACAGGGCGGGGTACGAGCAGTACTTC.

Worth noting for this clonotype: Found in a library prepared for alpha chains, this beta chain is an off-target read, and its abundance has little meaning. The genes are TRBV12-3 or TRBV12-4 and TRBJ1-6, with D uncertain. Trimming stripped 5 bases from V and 9 bases from J, with 14 bases between. The CDR3 spans 14 residues. CDR3: CASSNRGLGSPLHF. As DNA, the CDR3 is TGTGCCAGCAGTAACAGAGGTTTAGGTTCACCCCTCCACTTT.

Turning to this clonotype: Within a library made for alpha chains, this beta chain is off target, and its count is uninformative. V gene TRBV29-1 combines with J gene TRBJ2-7, with D perhaps TRBD2 (6 bases). Germline lookup yields CDR1 SQVTM and CDR2 ANQGSEA. This CDR3 is 11 amino acids long. The V end was cut by 6 bases, the J end by 3 bases, with 9 bases between. This CDR3 reads CSVRTNYEQYF. DNA of the CDR3: TGCAGCGTAAGGACTAACTACGAGCAGTACTTC.

This clonotype came up a few times. The library was built for alpha chains, so this beta chain is an off-target read and its size means little. CDR3 protein: CASSQPTSGRDIQYF. CDR3 in DNA: TGTGCCAGCAGCCAGCCTACTAGCGGGAGGGACATTCAGTACTTC. The rearrangement joins TRBV7-2 to TRBJ2-4; 13 bases map to TRBD2. V lost 5 bases and J lost 8; bases outside the gene matches: 6. This CDR3 region has 15 residues. Germline loops: CDR1 SGHTA, CDR2 FQGNSA.

In its sample, this clonotype ranks as medium-sized (0.01 to 0.1%). The size of this beta chain means little, since it is a stray read in a library made for alpha chains. This chain connects TRBV10-3 to TRBJ2-1; 11 nucleotides align to TRBD2. CDR3 length equals 15 residues. Germline loops: CDR1 ENHRY, CDR2 SYGVKD. The J segment lost 10 bases and the V segment lost 4 bases, leaving 9 bases of the junction unmatched. The CDR3 is CAISVLGTSGPEQFF. The CDR3 nucleotides are TGTGCCATCAGTGTCCTCGGGACTAGCGGTCCCGAGCAGTTCTTC.